Listed here are 24 T cell receptor beta chains from one sample, sequenced in a study of shared clonotypes between healthy human individuals. Here immunoSEQ multiplex PCR was the method, and the copy in TCRdb shows in-frame clones only, minus some. The table has approximately 2,000,000 clones, around 92% seen once. Material: naive CD4+ T cells from PBMCs. Subset denoted: CD45RA+ positively selected. These receptors came from a young man in good health. Some clones in this sample may be carry-over from other donors' samples.

This clone showed up just once. The chain has TRBV30 and TRBJ2-5; the D gene is possibly TRBD2 (7 bases). Trimming pared 5 bases from V and 2 bases from J, leaving 9 bases between. This CDR3 has 12 amino acids. Germline assignment: CDR1 GTSNPN and CDR2 SVGIG (reference sequence). The CDR3 reads CAWEGGQETQYF. The CDR3 DNA follows: TGTGCCTGGGAGGGGGGGCAAGAGACCCAGTACTTC.

The rearrangement joins TRBV9 to TRBJ2-7; 8 bases match TRBD2. Looked up from germline, CDR1 is SGDLS and CDR2 is YYNGEE. V trimming: 4 bases; J trimming: 6 bases; junction bases outside the gene matches: 15. This CDR3 spans 16 amino acids. CDR3 amino acids: CASSPAGGARSSEQYF. The CDR3, as DNA: TGTGCCAGCAGCCCCGCCGGGGGGGCTCGATCTAGCGAGCAGTACTTC.

This rearrangement joins TRBV18 to TRBJ1-2; 7 nucleotides match TRBD1. The V segment lost 4 bases and the J segment 4 bases; nucleotides outside the gene matches: 12. The CDR3 is made up of 16 amino acids. Germline CDR1 and CDR2: KGHSH and LQKENI. In DNA form, the CDR3 reads TGTGCCAGCTCACAAGCTACAGGGGACCGGGGCTATGGCTACACCTTC. This translates into CASSQATGDRGYGYTF.

The DNA for the CDR3 is TGTGCCAGCAGCCCCAGGGAGGACTATGGCTACACCTTC. Its protein product is CASSPREDYGYTF. J is TRBJ1-2 and V is TRBV6-6; TRBD1 might be the D (5 bases). CDR1 MNHNY and CDR2 SVGAGI come from the germline V gene (reference sequence). The CDR3 covers 13 residues. V was cut by 6 bases and J by 3 bases, with 11 bases left in between.

The chain is built from TRBV9 and TRBJ2-1, with 14 positions matching TRBD2. V shed 3 bases, J shed 7 bases, and the junction held 3 bases outside the gene matches. The CDR3 totals 15 residues. The germline gives CDR1 SGDLS, CDR2 YYNGEE. CDR3 sequence reads: CASSEGLAGENEQFF. The CDR3 nucleotides read TGTGCCAGCAGCGAGGGACTAGCGGGAGAAAATGAGCAGTTCTTC.

The rearrangement links TRBV5-1 to TRBJ2-2; 9 nucleotides align to TRBD2. Germline V gene lookup returns CDR1 SGHRS and CDR2 YFSETQ. The CDR3 sequence is 15 residues long. V was pared by 0 bases and J by 6 bases, with 3 bases of the junction left unmatched. The CDR3 nucleotides read TGCGCCAGCAGCTTGGCGGCTAGCGGGGCCGGGGAGCTGTTTTTT. It is translated as CASSLAASGAGELFF.

This chain connects TRBV18 to TRBJ2-2; D is ambiguous. This CDR3 is built from 17 residues. The V end lost 2 bases, the J end lost 2 bases, and 15 bases lay between the germline ends. CDR1 is KGHSH and CDR2 is LQKENI in the germline V gene. CDR3 nucleotides: TGTGCCAGCTCACCAGCATCGCAAATCCTAAACACCGGGGAGCTGTTTTTT. The encoded protein is CASSPASQILNTGELFF.

The chain employs TRBV7-2 and TRBJ2-5; possible D gene TRBD1, 5 bases. Trimming cost V 5 bases and J 9 bases, with 19 bases left between them. CDR3 size: 14 residues. CDR1 is SGHTA, CDR2 FQGNSA, per germline. As DNA, the CDR3 is TGTGCCAGCAGCCCCGACCCCTCCCAGGGCTCCCAGTACTTC. This codes for CASSPDPSQGSQYF.

The chain employs TRBV27 and TRBJ2-7; TRBD1 matches 8 bases. J lost 4 bases, V lost 7 bases, and 6 bases had no gene match. Per germline, CDR1 MNHEY and CDR2 SMNVEV (reference sequence). The CDR3 totals 13 residues. CDR3 loop: CASKRTGRYEQYF. The DNA of the CDR3 is TGTGCCAGCAAGCGGACAGGGAGATACGAGCAGTACTTC.

This clone has only one observation. The chain joins TRBV5-1 to TRBJ2-4; perhaps TRBD2 as D (6 bases). V was clipped by 0 bases and J by 0 bases, with 16 bases between them. This CDR3 region has 18 residues. Per germline, CDR1 SGHRS and CDR2 YFSETQ. This CDR3 reads CASSLGEWGDLAKNIQYF. CDR3 nucleotide sequence: TGCGCCAGCAGCTTGGGCGAATGGGGGGATCTAGCCAAAAACATTCAGTACTTC.

This chain uses TRBV2 with TRBJ2-7, with D perhaps being TRBD1 or TRBD2 (5 bases each). Trimming left V 4 bases short and J 2 bases short, with 9 bases between. The germline gives CDR1 SNHLY, CDR2 FYNNEI. The CDR3 length is 13 residues. The CDR3 is CASSVVGPYEQYF. The CDR3 nucleotides are TGTGCCAGCAGTGTCGTGGGACCCTACGAGCAGTACTTC.

The rearrangement joins TRBV7-6 to TRBJ2-3; D is unclear. In germline, CDR1 is SGHVS, CDR2 FNYEAQ. The length of the CDR3 is 18 residues. The ends were cut back, 4 bases at V and 1 base at J, with 21 bases in the middle. DNA for the CDR3: TGTGCCAGCAGCTCATCGCAGACTTCGGATAAACGCACAGATACGCAGTATTTT. As protein: CASSSSQTSDKRTDTQYF.

The chain joins TRBV4-1 to TRBJ2-1; D ambiguous. Trimming took off 5 bases at V and 4 bases at J, with 6 bases between the two ends. The CDR3 spans 12 residues. The germline gives CDR1 MGHRA, CDR2 YSYEKL. The CDR3 nucleotides read TGCGCCAGCAGCGCCGGGTACAATGAGCAGTTCTTC. It is translated as CASSAGYNEQFF.

This chain connects TRBV28 to TRBJ2-1; 8 bases align to TRBD1. V was clipped by 4 bases and J by 3 bases; unmatched bases: 8. Germline CDR1 MDHEN, CDR2 SYDVKM. The CDR3 has 16 residues. The CDR3, as DNA: TGTGCCAGCAGTTCTGCCGACAGGGGCCACTACAATGAGCAGTTCTTC. This codes for CASSSADRGHYNEQFF.

The table lists this clone with a few counts. Other DNA sequences in this sample translate to the same CDR3. The chain links TRBV4-2 to TRBJ1-1, with D perhaps matching TRBD1 (5 bases). The V and J ends lost 3 bases and 1 base respectively, with 9 bases between them. The germline CDR1 and CDR2 sequences are LGHNA and YNFKEQ. The CDR3 extends over 14 amino acids. The CDR3 region is CASSQPQGNTEAFF. In DNA, the CDR3 is TGTGCCAGCAGCCAGCCTCAGGGGAACACTGAAGCTTTCTTT.

This chain joins TRBV9 and TRBJ1-2; TRBD1 matches at 12 bases. Trimming took 4 bases from V and 4 from J; bases not matched to a gene: 5. The CDR3 covers 15 residues. The germline V gene encodes CDR1 SGDLS and CDR2 YYNGEE. The DNA for the CDR3 is TGTGCCAGCAGCAGACCGGGACAGGGGGCCTATGGCTACACCTTC. It is translated as CASSRPGQGAYGYTF. Based on the CDR3 plus reference TRBV9 and TRBJ1-2, the full variable domain is DSGVTQTPKHLITATGQRVTLRCSPRSGDLSVYWYQQSLDQGLQFLIQYYNGEERAKGNILERFSAQQFPDLHSELNLSSLELGDSALYFCASSRPGQGAYGYTFGSGTRLTVV.

This chain connects TRBV5-1 to TRBJ1-2; maybe TRBD1 (6 bases). CDR3 length: 15 residues. Looked up from germline, CDR1 is SGHRS and CDR2 is YFSETQ. V was clipped by 4 bases and J by 6 bases, with 19 bases between them. The CDR3 region has the DNA TGCGCCAGCAGCACAGGAATCGGGGGCGGGGATGGCTACACCTTC. Its translation is CASSTGIGGGDGYTF.

The V gene is TRBV2, the J gene TRBJ2-7; possible D gene TRBD2, 5 bases. V lost 1 base and J lost 5, with 6 bases in between. Germline V gene data show CDR1 as SNHLY and CDR2 as FYNNEI. This CDR3 region has 12 residues. The CDR3 nucleotides are TGTGCCAGCAGTGAAGAGCGGAACGAGCAGTACTTC. It translates to CASSEERNEQYF. Supplemented by reference TRBV2 and TRBJ2-7, the full variable domain reads EPEVTQTPSHQVTQMGQEVILRCVPISNHLYFYWYRQILGQKVEFLVSFYNNEISEKSEIFDDQFSVERPDGSNFTLKIRSTKLEDSAMYFCASSEERNEQYFGPGTRLTVT.

This clone is a singleton in its sample. Other DNA sequences in the same sample also yield this CDR3. This chain connects TRBV7-2 to TRBJ2-6; 10 nucleotides match TRBD2. The CDR3 extends over 18 amino acids. After removal of 3 bases from V and 1 base from J, the junction contained 6 bases not matched to a gene. From germline, CDR1 is SGHTA and CDR2 FQGNSA. The CDR3 coding sequence is TGTGCCAGCAGCTTGCCTAGCGGGAGCTCTTCTGGGGCCAACGTCCTGACTTTC. Translated, it gives CASSLPSGSSSGANVLTF.

A remark on this clone: Other DNA sequences in the same sample also yield this CDR3. The genes are TRBV11-2 and TRBJ2-1; the D is unclear. The V and J ends lost 2 bases and 3 bases respectively, with 5 bases between them. Germline V gene sequence: CDR1 SGHAT, CDR2 FQNNGV. This CDR3 is 13 amino acids long. CDR3 DNA sequence: TGTGCCAGCAGCTTATCTAGCTACAATGAGCAGTTCTTC. It codes for CASSLSSYNEQFF.

This chain joins TRBV7-8 and TRBJ2-5; D unresolved. The CDR3 is made up of 16 amino acids. Trimming removed 5 bases from V and 0 bases from J, with 16 bases in between. Germline lookup yields CDR1 SGHVS and CDR2 FQNEAQ. CDR3 in DNA: TGTGCCAGCAGCCAGCGACAAAAAAGGGACCAAGAGACCCAGTACTTC. Its translation: CASSQRQKRDQETQYF.

The chain is built from TRBV4-3 and TRBJ2-5; D is possibly TRBD2 (7 bases). In germline, CDR1 is LGHNA, CDR2 YSLEER. This CDR3 comprises 15 residues. The germline V and J ends were trimmed by 3 bases and 5 bases, with 16 bases remaining between them. The chain's CDR3 is CASSQGGQGWETQYF. The CDR3 nucleotides are TGCGCCAGCAGCCAGGGGGGGCAGGGGTGGGAGACCCAGTACTTC.

The V and J genes are TRBV27 and TRBJ2-5; TRBD2 matches at 9 bases. This CDR3 is 15 amino acids long. CDR1 and CDR2 (germline): MNHEY, SMNVEV (reference sequence). The V gene end was trimmed by 6 bases and the J gene end by 6 bases; junction bases not matched to a gene: 11. CDR3 loop: CASRGPASGMKTQYF. The CDR3 DNA reads as TGTGCCAGCAGGGGGCCGGCTAGCGGGATGAAGACCCAGTACTTC.

The rearrangement uses TRBV5-6 and TRBJ2-2; 7 bases map to TRBD2. V dropped 2 bases and J dropped 4; count of bases not matched to a gene: 2. The CDR3 length is 14 residues. Germline V CDR1 and CDR2: SGHDT, YYEEEE. The CDR3 is CASSFLAATGELFF. CDR3 in DNA: TGTGCCAGCAGCTTCCTAGCGGCCACCGGGGAGCTGTTTTTT.